This T cell receptor (beta chain) was recorded in a study of regulatory T cells in long-lasting Graves disease. This clonotype turned up a few times. The authors built TCR beta libraries using iRepertoire HTBI primers and Arm-PCR of CDR3 regions. MiXCR, run by TCRdb on the multiplex PCR reads, gives a single entry per CDR3 protein. The sample includes approximately 470,000 distinct CDR3 sequences, 15% to 20% seen only once; the top ten take 9% to 15%. As for time point: newly diagnosed GD, antithyroid drugs for less than 3 months. TCR sequences were obtained from RNA taken from PBMCs. V gave up 0 bases and J gave up 6 bases, with 8 bases separating them. This CDR3 is 13 amino acids long. Germline V gene data show CDR1 as MNHNS and CDR2 as SASEGT. These data were also reused for a study on T cells in Graves' hyperthyroidism and ophthalmopathy.

This receptor was taken from a man aged 35-49 years with Graves disease. The material sequenced was peripheral blood mononuclear cells (PBMCs), taken at new diagnosis, from a patient treated with antithyroid drugs. J is TRBJ1-1 and V is TRBV6-1; no clear D gene. The CDR3 nucleotides are TGTGCCAGCAGTGAAGCGCGGGTATCTGAAGCTTTCTTT. The encoded protein is CASSEARVSEAFF.